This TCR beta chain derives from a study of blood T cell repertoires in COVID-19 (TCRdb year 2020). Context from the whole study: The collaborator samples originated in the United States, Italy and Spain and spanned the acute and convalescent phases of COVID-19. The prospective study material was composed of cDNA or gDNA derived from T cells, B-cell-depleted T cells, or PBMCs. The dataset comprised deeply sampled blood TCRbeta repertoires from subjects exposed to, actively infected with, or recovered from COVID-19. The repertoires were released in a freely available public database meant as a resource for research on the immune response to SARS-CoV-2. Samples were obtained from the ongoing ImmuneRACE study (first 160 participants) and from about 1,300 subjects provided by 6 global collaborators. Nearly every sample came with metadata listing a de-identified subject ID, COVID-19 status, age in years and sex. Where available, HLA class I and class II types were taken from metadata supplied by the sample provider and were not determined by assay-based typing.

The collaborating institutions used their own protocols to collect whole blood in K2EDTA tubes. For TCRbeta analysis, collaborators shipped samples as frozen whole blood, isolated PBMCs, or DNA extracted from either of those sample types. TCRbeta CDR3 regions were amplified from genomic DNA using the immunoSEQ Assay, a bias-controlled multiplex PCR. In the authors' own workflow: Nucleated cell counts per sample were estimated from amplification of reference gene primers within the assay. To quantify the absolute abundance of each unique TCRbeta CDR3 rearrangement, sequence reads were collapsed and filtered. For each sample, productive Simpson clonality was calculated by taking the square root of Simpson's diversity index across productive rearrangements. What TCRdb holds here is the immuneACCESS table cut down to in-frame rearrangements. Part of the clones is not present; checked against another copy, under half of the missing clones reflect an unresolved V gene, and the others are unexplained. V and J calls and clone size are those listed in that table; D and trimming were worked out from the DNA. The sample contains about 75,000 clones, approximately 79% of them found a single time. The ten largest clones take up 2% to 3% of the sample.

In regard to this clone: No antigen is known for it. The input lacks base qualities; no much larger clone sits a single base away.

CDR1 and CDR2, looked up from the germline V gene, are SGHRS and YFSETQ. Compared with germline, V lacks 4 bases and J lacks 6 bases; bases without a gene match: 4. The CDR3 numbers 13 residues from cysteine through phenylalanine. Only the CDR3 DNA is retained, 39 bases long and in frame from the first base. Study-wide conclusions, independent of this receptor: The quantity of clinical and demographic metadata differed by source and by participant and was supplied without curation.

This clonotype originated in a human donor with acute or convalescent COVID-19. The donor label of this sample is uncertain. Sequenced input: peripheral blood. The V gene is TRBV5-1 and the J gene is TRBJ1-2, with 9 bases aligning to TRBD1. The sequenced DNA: TGCGCCAGCAGCGACAGGGGGTCGGATGGCTACACCTTC. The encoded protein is CASSDRGSDGYTF.